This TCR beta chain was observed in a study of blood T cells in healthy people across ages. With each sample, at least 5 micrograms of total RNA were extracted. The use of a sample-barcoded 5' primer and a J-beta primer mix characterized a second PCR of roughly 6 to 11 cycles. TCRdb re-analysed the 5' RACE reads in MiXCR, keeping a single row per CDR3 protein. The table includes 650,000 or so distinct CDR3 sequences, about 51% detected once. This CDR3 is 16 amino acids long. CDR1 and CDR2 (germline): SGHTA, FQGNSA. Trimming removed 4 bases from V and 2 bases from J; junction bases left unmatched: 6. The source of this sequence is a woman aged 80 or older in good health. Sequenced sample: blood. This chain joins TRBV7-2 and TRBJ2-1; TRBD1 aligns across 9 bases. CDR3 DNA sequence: TGTGCCAGCAGCTCACCGGGACAGGGACCCTACAATGAGCAGTTCTTC. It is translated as CASSSPGQGPYNEQFF. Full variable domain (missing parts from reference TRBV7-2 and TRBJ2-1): GAGVSQSPSNKVTEKGKDVELRCDPISGHTALYWYRQSLGQGLEFLIYFQGNSAPDKSGLPSDRFSAERTGGSVSTLTIQRTQQEDSAVYLCASSSPGQGPYNEQFFGPGTRLTVL.